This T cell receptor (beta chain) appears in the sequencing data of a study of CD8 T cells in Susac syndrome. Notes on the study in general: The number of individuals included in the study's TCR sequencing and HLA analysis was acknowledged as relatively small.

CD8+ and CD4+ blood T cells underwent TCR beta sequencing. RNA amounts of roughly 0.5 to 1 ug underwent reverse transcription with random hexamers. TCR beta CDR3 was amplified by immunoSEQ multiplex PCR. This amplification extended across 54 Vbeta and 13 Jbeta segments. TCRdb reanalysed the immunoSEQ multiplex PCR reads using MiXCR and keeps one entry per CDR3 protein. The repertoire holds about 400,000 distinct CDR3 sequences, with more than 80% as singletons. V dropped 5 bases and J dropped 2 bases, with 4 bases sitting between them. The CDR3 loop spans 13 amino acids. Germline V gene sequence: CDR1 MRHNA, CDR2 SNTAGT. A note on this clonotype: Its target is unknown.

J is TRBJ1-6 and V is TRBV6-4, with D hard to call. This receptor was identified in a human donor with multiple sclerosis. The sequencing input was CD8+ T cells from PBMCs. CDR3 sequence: CASSQAYNSPLHF. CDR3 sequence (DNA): TGTGCCAGCAGTCAAGCCTATAATTCACCCCTCCACTTT.